This entry is about one TCR beta chain. Its antigen is still unknown. This CDR3 contains 16 residues. This entry comes from a study of cytomegalovirus exposure and HLA in healthy donors. Study-wide findings and caveats: Productive rates of about 87% or about 30% were seen for most TCR beta V segments in an earlier analysis.

In the PCR, 60 Vbeta and 13 Jbeta primers were used. Clones were read by immunoSEQ multiplex PCR, and TCRdb kept only the in-frame ones, dropping some. This sample has over 150,000 clones, with about 68% found just once. The receptor was derived from a man younger than 30 in good health and CMV-seronegative. V is TRBV12-2 and J is TRBJ2-3; TRBD1 is the table's D call and was not checked against the DNA. TRBV12-2 is reported as a pseudogene. The source material was PBMCs. The CDR3 sequence: CASRLRQGRGPDTQYF. In DNA, the CDR3 is TGTGCAAGTCGCCTAAGACAGGGGAGGGGTCCAGATACGCAGTATTTT.